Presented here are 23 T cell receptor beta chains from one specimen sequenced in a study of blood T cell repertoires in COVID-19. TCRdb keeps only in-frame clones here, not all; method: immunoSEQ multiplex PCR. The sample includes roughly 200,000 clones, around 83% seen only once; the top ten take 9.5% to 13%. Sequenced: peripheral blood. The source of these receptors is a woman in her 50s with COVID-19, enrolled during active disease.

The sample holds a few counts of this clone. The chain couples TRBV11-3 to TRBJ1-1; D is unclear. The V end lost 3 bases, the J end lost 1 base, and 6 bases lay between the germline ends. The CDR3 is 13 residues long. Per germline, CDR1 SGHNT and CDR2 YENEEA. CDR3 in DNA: TGTGCCAGCAGCTTCGGTCCGAACACTGAAGCTTTCTTT. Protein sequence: CASSFGPNTEAFF. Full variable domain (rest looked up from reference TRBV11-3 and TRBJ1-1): EAGVVQSPRYKIIEKKQPVAFWCNPISGHNTLYWYLQNLGQGPELLIRYENEEAVDDSQLPKDRFSAERLKGVDSTLKIQPAELGDSAVYLCASSFGPNTEAFFGQGTRLTVV.

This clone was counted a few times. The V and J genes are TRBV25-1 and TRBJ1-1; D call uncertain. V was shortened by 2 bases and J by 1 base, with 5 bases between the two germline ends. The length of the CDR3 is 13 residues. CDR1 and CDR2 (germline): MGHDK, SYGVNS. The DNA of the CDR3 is TGTGCCAGCAGTGAACTAGGGAACACTGAAGCTTTCTTT. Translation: CASSELGNTEAFF.

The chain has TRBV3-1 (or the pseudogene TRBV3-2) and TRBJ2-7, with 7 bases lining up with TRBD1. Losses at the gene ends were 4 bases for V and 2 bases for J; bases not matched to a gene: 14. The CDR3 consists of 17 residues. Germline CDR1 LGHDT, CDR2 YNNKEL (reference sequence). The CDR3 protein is CASSPNSQGIRPYEQYF. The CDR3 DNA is TGTGCCAGCAGCCCCAACTCACAGGGGATAAGGCCCTACGAGCAGTACTTC.

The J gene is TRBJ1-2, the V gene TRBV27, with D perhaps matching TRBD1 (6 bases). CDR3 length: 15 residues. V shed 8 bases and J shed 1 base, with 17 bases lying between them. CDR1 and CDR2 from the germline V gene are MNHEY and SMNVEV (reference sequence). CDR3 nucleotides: TGTGCCAGCCTCCCACGGGGGGCACGTAACTATGGCTACACCTTC. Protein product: CASLPRGARNYGYTF.

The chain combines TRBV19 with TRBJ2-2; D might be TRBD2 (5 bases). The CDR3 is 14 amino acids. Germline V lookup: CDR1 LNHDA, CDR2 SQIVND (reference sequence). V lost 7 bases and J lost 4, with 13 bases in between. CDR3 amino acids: CASTPYRGTGELFF. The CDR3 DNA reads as TGTGCCAGTACCCCTTATCGGGGCACCGGGGAGCTGTTTTTT. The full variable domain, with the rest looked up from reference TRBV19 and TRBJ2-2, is DGGITQSPKYLFRKEGQNVTLSCEQNLNHDAMYWYRQDPGQGLRLIYYSQIVNDFQKGDIAEGYSVSREKKESFPLTVTSAQKNPTAFYLCASTPYRGTGELFFGEGSRLTVL.

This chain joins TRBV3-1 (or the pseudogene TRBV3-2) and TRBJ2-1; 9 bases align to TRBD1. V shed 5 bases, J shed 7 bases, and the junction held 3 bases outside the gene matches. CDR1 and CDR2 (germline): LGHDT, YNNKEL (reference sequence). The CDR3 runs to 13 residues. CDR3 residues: CASSDRGSNEQFF. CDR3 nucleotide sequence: TGTGCCAGCAGCGACAGGGGGTCAAATGAGCAGTTCTTC.

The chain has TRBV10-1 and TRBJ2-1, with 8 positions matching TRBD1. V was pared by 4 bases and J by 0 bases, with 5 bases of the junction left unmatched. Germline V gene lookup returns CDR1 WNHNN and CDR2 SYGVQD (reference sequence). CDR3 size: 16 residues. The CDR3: CASSGGQARSYNEQFF. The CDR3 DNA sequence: TGCGCCAGCAGTGGGGGACAGGCCCGCTCCTACAATGAGCAGTTCTTC.

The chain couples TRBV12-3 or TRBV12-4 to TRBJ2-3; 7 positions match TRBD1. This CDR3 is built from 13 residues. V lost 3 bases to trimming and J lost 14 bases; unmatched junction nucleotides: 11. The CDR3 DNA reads TGTGCCAGCAGTTTGGGTGGGGACAGTGGAGCGTATTTT. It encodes CASSLGGDSGAYF.

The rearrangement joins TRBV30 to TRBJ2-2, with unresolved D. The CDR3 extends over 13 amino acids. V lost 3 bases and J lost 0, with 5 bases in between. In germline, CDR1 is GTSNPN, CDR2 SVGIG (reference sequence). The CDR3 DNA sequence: TGTGCCTGGAGCCACTCGAACACCGGGGAGCTGTTTTTT. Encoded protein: CAWSHSNTGELFF.

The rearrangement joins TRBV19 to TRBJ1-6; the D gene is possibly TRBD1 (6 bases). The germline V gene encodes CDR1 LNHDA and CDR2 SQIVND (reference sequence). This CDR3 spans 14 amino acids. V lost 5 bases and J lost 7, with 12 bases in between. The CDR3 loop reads CASSQQGMNSPLHF. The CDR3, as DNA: TGTGCCAGTAGTCAACAGGGTATGAATTCACCCCTCCACTTT.

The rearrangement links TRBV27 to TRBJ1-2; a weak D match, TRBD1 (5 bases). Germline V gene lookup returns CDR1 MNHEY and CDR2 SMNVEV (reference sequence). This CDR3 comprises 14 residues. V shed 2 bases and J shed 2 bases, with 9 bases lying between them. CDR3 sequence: CASSLDQGNYGYTF. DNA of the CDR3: TGTGCCAGCAGTTTAGATCAGGGCAACTATGGCTACACCTTC.

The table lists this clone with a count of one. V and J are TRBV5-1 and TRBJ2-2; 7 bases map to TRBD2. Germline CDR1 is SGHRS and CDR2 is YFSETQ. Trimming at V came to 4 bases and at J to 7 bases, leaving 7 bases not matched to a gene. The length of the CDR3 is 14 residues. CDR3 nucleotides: TGCGCCAGCAGCCCGGGACTAAGGGTCGGGGAGCTGTTTTTT. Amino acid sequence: CASSPGLRVGELFF.

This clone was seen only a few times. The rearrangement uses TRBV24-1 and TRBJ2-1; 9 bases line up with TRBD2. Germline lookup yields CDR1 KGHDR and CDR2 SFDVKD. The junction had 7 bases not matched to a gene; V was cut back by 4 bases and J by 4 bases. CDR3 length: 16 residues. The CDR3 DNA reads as TGTGCCACCAGTGACCGTAGCGGGGGCCCTTACAATGAGCAGTTCTTC. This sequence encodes CATSDRSGGPYNEQFF.

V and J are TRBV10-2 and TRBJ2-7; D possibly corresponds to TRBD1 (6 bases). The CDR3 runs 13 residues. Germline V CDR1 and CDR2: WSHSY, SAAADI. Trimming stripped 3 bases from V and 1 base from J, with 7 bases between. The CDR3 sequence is CASSDRGSYEQYV. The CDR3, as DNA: TGCGCCAGCAGTGACAGGGGATCCTACGAGCAGTACGTC.

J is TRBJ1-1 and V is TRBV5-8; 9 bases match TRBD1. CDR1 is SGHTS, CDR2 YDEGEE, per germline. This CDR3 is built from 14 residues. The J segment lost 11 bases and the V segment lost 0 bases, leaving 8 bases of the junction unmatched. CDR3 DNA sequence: TGTGCCAGCAGCTTGGACAGGGGGCGAAGTGGGGCTTTCTTT. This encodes CASSLDRGRSGAFF.

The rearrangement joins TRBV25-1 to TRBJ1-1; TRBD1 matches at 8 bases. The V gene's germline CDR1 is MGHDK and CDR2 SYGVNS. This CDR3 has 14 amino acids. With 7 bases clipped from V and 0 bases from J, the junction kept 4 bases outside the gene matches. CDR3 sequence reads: CASMGQVLNTEAFF. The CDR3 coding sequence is TGTGCCAGCATGGGACAGGTCTTGAACACTGAAGCTTTCTTT.

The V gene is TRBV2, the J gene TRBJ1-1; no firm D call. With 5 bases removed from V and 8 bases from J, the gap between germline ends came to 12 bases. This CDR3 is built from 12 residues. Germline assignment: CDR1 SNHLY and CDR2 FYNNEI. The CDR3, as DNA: TGTGCCAGCAGTCAAAGGGAGCGCGAAGCTTTCTTT. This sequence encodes CASSQREREAFF.

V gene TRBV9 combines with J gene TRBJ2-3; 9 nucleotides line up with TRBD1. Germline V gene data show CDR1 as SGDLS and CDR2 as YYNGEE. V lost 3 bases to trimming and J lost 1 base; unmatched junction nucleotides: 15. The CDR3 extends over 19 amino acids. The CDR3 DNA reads TGTGCCAGCAGCGCGACACCGGGACAGGGCACTTCTCGCACAGATACGCAGTATTTT. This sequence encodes CASSATPGQGTSRTDTQYF.

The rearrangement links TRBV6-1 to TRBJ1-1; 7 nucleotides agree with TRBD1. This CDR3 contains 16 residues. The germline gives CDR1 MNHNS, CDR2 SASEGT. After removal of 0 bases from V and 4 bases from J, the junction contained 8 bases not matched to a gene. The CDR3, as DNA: TGTGCCAGCAGTGAAGCGGCCCTCACAGGGGCCACTGAAGCTTTCTTT. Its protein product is CASSEAALTGATEAFF.

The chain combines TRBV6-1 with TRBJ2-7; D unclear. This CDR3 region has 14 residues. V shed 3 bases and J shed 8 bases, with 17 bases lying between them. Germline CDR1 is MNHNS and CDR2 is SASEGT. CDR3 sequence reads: CASSDSESLGKQYV. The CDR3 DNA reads TGTGCCAGCAGTGATTCGGAGAGTCTTGGAAAGCAGTACGTC.

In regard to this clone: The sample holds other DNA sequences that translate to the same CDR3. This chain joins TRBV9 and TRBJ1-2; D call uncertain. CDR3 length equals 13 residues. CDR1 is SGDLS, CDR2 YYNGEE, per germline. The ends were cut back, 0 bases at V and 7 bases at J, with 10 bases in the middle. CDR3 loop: CASSVVEGGGYTF. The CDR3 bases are TGTGCCAGCAGCGTAGTCGAGGGCGGTGGCTACACCTTC.

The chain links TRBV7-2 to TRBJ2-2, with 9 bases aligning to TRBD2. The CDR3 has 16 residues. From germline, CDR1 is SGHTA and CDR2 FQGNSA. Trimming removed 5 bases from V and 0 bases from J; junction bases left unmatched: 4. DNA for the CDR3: TGTGCCAGCAGCCCCCGCGGGGGGGCGAACACCGGGGAGCTGTTTTTT. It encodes CASSPRGGANTGELFF.

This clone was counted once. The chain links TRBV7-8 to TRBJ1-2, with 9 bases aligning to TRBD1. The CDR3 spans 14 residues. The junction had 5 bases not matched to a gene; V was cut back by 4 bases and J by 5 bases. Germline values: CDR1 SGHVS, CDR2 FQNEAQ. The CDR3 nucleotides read TGTGCCAGCAGCTCGGGACAGGGCTCATATGGCTACACCTTC. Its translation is CASSSGQGSYGYTF.